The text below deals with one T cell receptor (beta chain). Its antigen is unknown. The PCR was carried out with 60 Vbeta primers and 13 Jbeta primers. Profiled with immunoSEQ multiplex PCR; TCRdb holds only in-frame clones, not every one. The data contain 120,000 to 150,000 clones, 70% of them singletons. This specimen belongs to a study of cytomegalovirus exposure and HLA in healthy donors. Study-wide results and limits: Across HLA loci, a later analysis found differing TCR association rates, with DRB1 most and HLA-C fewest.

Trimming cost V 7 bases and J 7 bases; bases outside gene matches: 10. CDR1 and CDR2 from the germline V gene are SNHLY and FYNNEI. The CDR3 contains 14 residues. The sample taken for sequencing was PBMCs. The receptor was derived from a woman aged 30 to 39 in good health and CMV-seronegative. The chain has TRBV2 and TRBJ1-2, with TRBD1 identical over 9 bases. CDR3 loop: CASKPGQGSSGYTF. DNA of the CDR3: TGTGCCAGCAAGCCGGGACAGGGCTCCTCTGGCTACACCTTC. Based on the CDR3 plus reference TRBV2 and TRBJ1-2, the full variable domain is EPEVTQTPSHQVTQMGQEVILRCVPISNHLYFYWYRQILGQKVEFLVSFYNNEISEKSEIFDDQFSVERPDGSNFTLKIRSTKLEDSAMYFCASKPGQGSSGYTFGSGTRLTVV.